The rows below give T cell receptor beta chains drawn from one sample of a study of OX40 agonist ivuxolimab in advanced cancers. Assay: immunoSEQ multiplex PCR; the TCRdb copy retains only in-frame clones and omits some. The table has tens of thousands of clones, 70% to 90% seen once; the top ten hold less than 3.5%. The material sequenced was CD4+ or CD8+ T cells sorted from blood, taken in a trial of the OX40 agonist ivuxolimab. All receptors derive from an adult with an advanced solid tumor such as melanoma, head and neck, liver or kidney cancer. Both conserved end residues are part of each CDR3. A D gene is named only where the DNA matches it firmly. The size field is filled for only some rows; it gives once, few, many or a size class.

j_call,v_call,clone_size,d_call,cdr3_aa,cdr3_nt
TRBJ2-2,TRBV5-8,once,TRBD2,CASSFLRTSGKITGELFF,TGTGCCAGCAGCTTCCTACGAACTAGCGGGAAGATTACCGGGGAGCTGTTTTTT
TRBJ2-3,TRBV7-9,-,-,CASSLTKTPDTQYF,TGTGCCAGCAGCTTAACCAAGACCCCAGATACGCAGTATTTT
TRBJ1-5,TRBV6-5,-,TRBD1,CASRPGTANQPQHF,TGTGCCAGCAGGCCTGGGACAGCAAATCAGCCCCAGCATTTT
TRBJ2-2,TRBV19,-,-,CASSIGAVGARNTGELFF,TGTGCCAGTAGTATAGGGGCGGTGGGGGCTCGGAACACCGGGGAGCTGTTTTTT
TRBJ2-5,TRBV16,-,TRBD1,CASSRSDRDETQYF,TGTGCCAGCAGCCGTTCGGACAGGGACGAGACCCAGTACTTC
TRBJ2-3,TRBV10-3,-,-,CAISPASDTQYF,TGTGCCATCAGTCCCGCCTCAGATACGCAGTATTTT
TRBJ2-7,TRBV30,-,-,CAWSVALPGGAPYEQYF,TGTGCCTGGAGTGTAGCCCTCCCGGGTGGGGCGCCCTACGAGCAGTACTTC
TRBJ1-5,TRBV7-2,few,-,CASSFGHPNQPQHF,TGTGCCAGCAGCTTCGGACACCCGAATCAGCCCCAGCATTTT
TRBJ2-3,TRBV7-9,-,-,CASREEGWADTQYF,TGTGCCAGCAGGGAGGAGGGTTGGGCAGATACGCAGTATTTT
TRBJ2-3,TRBV28,-,TRBD2,CASSSTSGILDTQYF,TGTGCCAGCAGTTCGACTAGCGGGATTTTAGATACGCAGTATTTT
TRBJ2-7,TRBV30,-,-,CAWTLDGIKQYF,TGTGCCTGGACCCTGGACGGAATAAAGCAGTACTTC
TRBJ2-7,TRBV5-6,-,TRBD2,CASSQIAGGFYEQYF,TGTGCCAGCAGCCAAATAGCGGGAGGGTTCTACGAGCAGTACTTC
TRBJ2-6,TRBV28,medium-sized,-,CASVWGSGANVLTF,TGTGCCAGCGTATGGGGCTCTGGGGCCAACGTCCTGACTTTC
TRBJ2-7,TRBV28,-,-,CASRVGLRYYEQYF,TGTGCCAGCAGGGTCGGCCTTCGGTACTACGAGCAGTACTTC
TRBJ2-1,TRBV6-4,-,-,CASLYNEQFF,TGTGCCAGTCTTTACAATGAGCAGTTCTTC
TRBJ1-6,TRBV5-1,-,-,CASSMTVNNSPLHF,TGCGCCAGCAGCATGACAGTCAATAATTCACCCCTCCACTTT
TRBJ2-1,TRBV27,-,TRBD1,CASSLLTGGVGNEQFF,TGTGCCAGCAGTTTACTCACAGGGGGCGTAGGGAATGAGCAGTTCTTC
TRBJ2-5,TRBV5-8,-,-,CASSFEETQYF,TGTGCCAGCAGCTTTGAAGAGACCCAGTACTTC
TRBJ2-7,TRBV28,-,-,CASNEEGGHPYEQYF,TGTGCCAGCAACGAAGAAGGGGGGCATCCCTACGAGCAGTACTTC
TRBJ2-3,TRBV19,-,-,CASSREGSNTQYF,TGTGCCAGTAGTCGAGAGGGTAGCAATACGCAGTATTTT
TRBJ1-2,TRBV7-9,-,-,CASSGRGYGYTF,TGTGCCAGCAGCGGCCGCGGCTATGGCTACACCTTC
TRBJ1-2,TRBV11-2,-,TRBD1,CASSSADRAGGYTF,TGTGCCAGCAGCTCAGCCGACAGGGCGGGCGGCTACACCTTC
TRBJ2-6,TRBV28,-,TRBD1,CASKGQGLSGANVLTF,TGTGCCAGCAAGGGACAGGGCCTCTCTGGGGCCAACGTCCTGACTTTC
TRBJ1-1,TRBV30,-,-,CAWRGGEMKAFF,TGTGCCTGGAGAGGTGGAGAAATGAAAGCTTTCTTT
TRBJ2-7,TRBV6-1,-,-,CASSMRTASYEQYF,TGTGCCAGCAGTATGCGGACAGCTTCCTACGAGCAGTACTTC
TRBJ1-1,TRBV5-1,-,-,CASSLVMTVGTEAFF,TGCGCCAGCAGCTTGGTTATGACGGTGGGCACTGAAGCTTTCTTT
TRBJ1-1,TRBV11-3,-,-,CASSNPVGASLNTEAFF,TGTGCCAGCAGCAATCCAGTGGGGGCCTCTTTAAACACTGAAGCTTTCTTT
TRBJ2-1,TRBV27,-,-,CASSLGGSWGGQFF,TGTGCCAGCAGCCTTGGAGGGAGCTGGGGAGGGCAGTTCTTC
TRBJ1-2,TRBV2,-,-,CASPQSAGTVYGYTF,TGTGCCAGCCCCCAATCCGCAGGGACTGTCTATGGCTACACCTTC
TRBJ2-1,TRBV20-1,-,TRBD2,CSALREGEQFF,TGCAGTGCTCTACGGGAGGGTGAGCAGTTCTTC
TRBJ2-7,TRBV19,-,TRBD1,CASSKDRGYEQYF,TGTGCCAGTAGTAAGGACAGGGGCTACGAGCAGTACTTC
TRBJ1-2,TRBV30,-,-,CAWSDSDNYGYTF,TGTGCCTGGAGTGACTCGGATAACTATGGCTACACCTTC
TRBJ2-1,TRBV4-1,-,-,CASSQSPGLLGNEQFF,TGCGCCAGCAGCCAAAGTCCAGGGTTGTTGGGCAATGAGCAGTTCTTC
TRBJ1-5,TRBV28,-,-,CASSLLQNNQPQHF,TGTGCCAGCAGTTTATTACAGAACAATCAGCCCCAGCATTTT
TRBJ1-5,TRBV19,-,TRBD1,CASSIGGGQGAGQPQHF,TGTGCCAGTAGTATAGGAGGGGGACAGGGGGCCGGTCAGCCCCAGCATTTT
TRBJ1-2,TRBV7-3,-,-,CASTLPGGGIGVDYGYTF,TGTGCCAGCACCCTTCCCGGTGGAGGGATTGGAGTCGACTATGGCTACACCTTC
TRBJ1-5,TRBV4-1,once,-,CASSRGSLLQGRNQPQHF,TGCGCCAGCAGCCGAGGGTCCTTGTTGCAGGGGCGCAATCAGCCCCAGCATTTT
TRBJ2-6,TRBV7-9,few,-,CASSFLLGSGANVLTF,TGTGCCAGCAGCTTTCTTCTGGGCTCTGGGGCCAACGTCCTGACTTTC
TRBJ2-1,TRBV28,-,-,CASRARKVPPPPEQFF,TGTGCCAGCAGGGCGAGGAAGGTGCCCCCTCCTCCGGAGCAGTTCTTC
TRBJ1-5,TRBV5-1,-,TRBD1,CASSLGDSPNQPQHF,TGCGCCAGCAGCTTGGGGGACAGTCCCAATCAGCCCCAGCATTTT
TRBJ2-5,TRBV11-3,-,-,CASSFGFETQYF,TGTGCCAGCAGCTTCGGATTTGAGACCCAGTACTTC
TRBJ2-1,TRBV7-9,-,TRBD2,CASSPGLVRNEQFF,TGTGCCAGCAGCCCCGGACTAGTTAGGAATGAGCAGTTCTTC
TRBJ2-5,TRBV5-1,-,-,CASSFFRLQETQYF,TGCGCCAGCAGCTTTTTCCGGCTACAAGAGACCCAGTACTTC
TRBJ1-4,TRBV4-1,-,-,CASSQPREGNEKLFF,TGCGCCAGCAGCCAACCCAGGGAGGGGAATGAAAAACTGTTTTTT
TRBJ2-7,TRBV19,-,TRBD2,CASSIISSGRVSSYEQYF,TGTGCCAGTAGTATAATTTCTAGCGGGAGGGTGAGCTCCTACGAGCAGTACTTC
TRBJ2-5,TRBV10-2,-,TRBD1,CASSQTGEETQYF,TGCGCCAGCAGCCAAACAGGGGAGGAGACCCAGTACTTC
TRBJ2-7,TRBV7-2,-,TRBD1,CASSLAGTGREYF,TGTGCCAGCAGCTTAGCCGGGACAGGGCGCGAGTACTTC
TRBJ2-5,TRBV28,-,-,CASKSSGKIRETQYF,TGTGCCAGCAAAAGCTCAGGGAAGATTAGGGAGACCCAGTACTTC
TRBJ1-1,TRBV18,-,TRBD1,CASSPGRGLEAFF,TGTGCCAGCTCACCCGGCAGGGGGCTAGAAGCTTTCTTT
TRBJ1-3,TRBV7-2,-,-,CASSLGRLNSGNTIYF,TGTGCCAGCAGCTTAGGGCGACTGAACTCTGGAAACACCATATATTTT
TRBJ2-3,TRBV2,-,-,CASNRQEDTQYF,TGTGCCAGCAATCGGCAGGAGGATACGCAGTATTTT